Listed below are T cell receptor beta chains from one sample, sequenced in a study of radiotherapy plus CTLA-4 blockade in lung cancer. The method was immunoSEQ multiplex PCR; TCRdb's version includes in-frame clones alone and lacks a portion of them. The sample records about 80,000 clones, around 76% being singletons. The material sequenced was peripheral blood, taken from a patient treated with radiotherapy plus ipilimumab. The receptors shown here come from a human donor with non-small cell lung cancer whose response to radiotherapy plus ipilimumab could not be evaluated. Some clones in this sample may be carry-over from other donors' samples. Both conserved end residues are part of each CDR3. The D gene is left open where the match is weak. Size is omitted from some rows. Given values are once, few, many or a class for expanded clones.

D: TRBD1
size: -
V: TRBV6-5
J: TRBJ2-7
CDR3: CASRPAGGNEQYF
DNA: TGTGCCAGCCGCCCGGCAGGGGGAAACGAGCAGTACTTC

D: TRBD1
size: -
V: TRBV15
J: TRBJ2-7
CDR3: CATRAEGQTIYEQYF
DNA: TGTGCCACCAGGGCCGAGGGACAGACTATCTACGAGCAGTACTTC

D: -
size: -
V: TRBV21-1
J: TRBJ2-3
CDR3: CASSKAPSGGCTDTQYF
DNA: TGTGCCAGCAGCAAAGCCCCTAGCGGGGGGTGCACAGATACGCAGTATTTT

D: -
size: -
V: TRBV7-6
J: TRBJ1-1
CDR3: CASSQLRGLAEAFF
DNA: TGTGCCAGCAGCCAATTAAGGGGACTCGCTGAAGCTTTCTTT

D: -
size: -
V: TRBV27
J: TRBJ1-2
CDR3: CASSLPGGYGYTF
DNA: TGTGCCAGCAGTTTACCCGGGGGGTATGGCTACACCTTC

D: -
size: -
V: TRBV7-9
J: TRBJ2-3
CDR3: CASSSGEIGTDTQYF
DNA: TGTGCCAGCAGCTCCGGGGAGATAGGCACAGATACGCAGTATTTT

D: -
size: -
V: TRBV19
J: TRBJ1-1
CDR3: CASSINWGGTEAFF
DNA: TGTGCCAGTAGTATAAACTGGGGGGGCACTGAAGCTTTCTTT

D: TRBD1
size: -
V: TRBV5-1
J: TRBJ1-2
CDR3: CASRNGQGDGYTF
DNA: TGCGCCAGCAGGAACGGACAGGGTGATGGCTACACCTTC

D: TRBD1
size: once
V: TRBV7-2
J: TRBJ1-3
CDR3: CASSLVGTGSGNTIYF
DNA: TGTGCCAGCAGCTTGGTCGGGACAGGTTCTGGAAACACCATATATTTT

D: TRBD1
size: -
V: TRBV29-1
J: TRBJ2-2
CDR3: CSASTGWDTGELFF
DNA: TGCAGCGCTTCGACAGGGTGGGACACCGGGGAGCTGTTTTTT

D: -
size: few
V: TRBV19
J: TRBJ2-7
CDR3: CASSIFPRQFEQYF
DNA: TGTGCCAGTAGTATATTCCCCAGGCAGTTCGAGCAGTACTTC

D: -
size: -
V: TRBV18
J: TRBJ1-1
CDR3: CASSPTGGGEAFF
DNA: TGTGCCAGCTCACCAACGGGGGGAGGCGAAGCTTTCTTT

D: -
size: -
V: TRBV6-1
J: TRBJ2-5
CDR3: CASRGGETQYF
DNA: TGTGCCAGCAGGGGGGGTGAGACCCAGTACTTC

D: -
size: -
V: TRBV5-1
J: TRBJ2-7
CDR3: CASSAPDRLAYEQYF
DNA: TGCGCCAGCAGCGCACCCGACAGGTTGGCCTACGAGCAGTACTTC

D: -
size: -
V: TRBV5-5
J: TRBJ1-1
CDR3: CASSSQGTYTEAFF
DNA: TGTGCCAGCAGCTCCCAGGGGACGTACACTGAAGCTTTCTTT

D: -
size: -
V: TRBV18
J: TRBJ2-7
CDR3: CASSPRQSGFYEQYF
DNA: TGTGCCAGCTCACCGCGACAGTCCGGGTTCTACGAGCAGTACTTC

D: TRBD2
size: -
V: TRBV7-2
J: TRBJ2-5
CDR3: CASSFTSGGGETQYF
DNA: TGTGCCAGCAGCTTTACTAGCGGGGGAGGAGAGACCCAGTACTTC

D: TRBD1
size: few
V: TRBV4-1
J: TRBJ1-4
CDR3: CASSQSQGNEKLFF
DNA: TGCGCCAGCAGCCAGTCACAGGGGAATGAAAAACTGTTTTTT

D: -
size: -
V: TRBV5-8
J: TRBJ1-5
CDR3: CASSLIEQPQHF
DNA: TGTGCCAGCAGTTTAATAGAACAGCCCCAGCATTTT

D: TRBD1
size: -
V: TRBV28
J: TRBJ2-7
CDR3: CASRMGQGGVYEQYF
DNA: TGTGCCAGCAGGATGGGACAGGGAGGGGTCTACGAGCAGTACTTC

D: -
size: -
V: TRBV2
J: TRBJ2-1
CDR3: CASSEGGFTYNEQFF
DNA: TGTGCCAGCAGTGAAGGAGGGTTCACCTACAATGAGCAGTTCTTC

D: TRBD1
size: -
V: TRBV2
J: TRBJ1-1
CDR3: CAGDRGNTEAFF
DNA: TGTGCCGGAGACAGGGGGAACACTGAAGCTTTCTTT

D: TRBD1
size: -
V: TRBV6-6
J: TRBJ2-7
CDR3: CASSPDRVRDEQYF
DNA: TGTGCCAGCAGTCCGGACAGGGTGAGGGACGAGCAGTACTTC

D: -
size: -
V: TRBV6-5
J: TRBJ2-7
CDR3: CASRPGTGREQYF
DNA: TGTGCCAGCAGGCCCGGGACGGGGAGGGAGCAGTACTTC

D: TRBD1
size: once
V: TRBV9
J: TRBJ2-2
CDR3: CASSEGAAPNTGELFF
DNA: TGTGCCAGCAGCGAGGGGGCGGCCCCGAACACCGGGGAGCTGTTTTTT

D: -
size: -
V: TRBV4-1
J: TRBJ2-7
CDR3: CASSLRGPNYEQYF
DNA: TGCGCCAGCAGCCTACGGGGTCCAAACTACGAGCAGTACTTC

D: -
size: -
V: TRBV5-5
J: TRBJ1-1
CDR3: CASSSPSAGAHEAFF
DNA: TGTGCCAGCAGCTCCCCTTCCGCGGGTGCCCATGAAGCTTTCTTT

D: TRBD2
size: few
V: TRBV16
J: TRBJ2-1
CDR3: CASSPGGVMGNEQFF
DNA: TGTGCCAGCAGCCCGGGAGGTGTAATGGGGAATGAGCAGTTCTTC

D: -
size: few
V: TRBV5-6
J: TRBJ2-7
CDR3: CASSFMGGEQYF
DNA: TGTGCCAGCAGCTTCATGGGGGGCGAGCAGTACTTC

D: TRBD1
size: -
V: TRBV9
J: TRBJ2-1
CDR3: CASSAGTASYNEQFF
DNA: TGTGCCAGCAGCGCTGGGACAGCCTCCTACAATGAGCAGTTCTTC

D: -
size: few
V: TRBV5-1
J: TRBJ2-3
CDR3: CASSLAGLQGSSTDTQYF
DNA: TGCGCCAGCAGCTTGGCCGGCCTCCAGGGATCTAGCACAGATACGCAGTATTTT

D: TRBD1
size: -
V: TRBV28
J: TRBJ2-5
CDR3: CASSFPRDRGLRETQYF
DNA: TGTGCCAGCAGTTTCCCCCGGGACAGGGGGCTCCGTGAGACCCAGTACTTC

D: -
size: -
V: TRBV5-5
J: TRBJ1-6
CDR3: CASSLGDLDVYSPLHF
DNA: TGTGCCAGCAGCTTAGGGGATCTTGACGTATATTCACCCCTCCACTTT

D: TRBD1
size: once
V: TRBV7-9
J: TRBJ2-7
CDR3: CASSLNYRGPTYEQYF
DNA: TGTGCCAGCAGCTTAAATTACAGGGGGCCCACCTACGAGCAGTACTTC

D: -
size: -
V: TRBV7-9
J: TRBJ2-6
CDR3: CASSLSAGANVLTF
DNA: TGTGCCAGCAGCTTGTCGGCTGGGGCCAACGTCCTGACTTTC

D: -
size: -
V: TRBV4-1
J: TRBJ2-7
CDR3: CASSQVAGQTYEQYF
DNA: TGCGCCAGCAGCCAAGTAGCAGGACAGACCTACGAGCAGTACTTC

D: -
size: few
V: TRBV19
J: TRBJ1-3
CDR3: CASSRNRVGSGNTIYF
DNA: TGTGCCAGTAGCCGAAACCGAGTCGGCTCTGGAAACACCATATATTTT

D: TRBD2
size: -
V: TRBV7-2
J: TRBJ2-3
CDR3: CASIYQRLAPSDTQYF
DNA: TGTGCCAGCATTTACCAACGACTAGCGCCCTCGGATACGCAGTATTTT

D: -
size: -
V: TRBV6-1
J: TRBJ2-2
CDR3: CASRPAGLTGELFF
DNA: TGTGCCAGCCGCCCCGCGGGGTTAACCGGGGAGCTGTTTTTT

D: -
size: -
V: TRBV10-3
J: TRBJ1-2
CDR3: CAISGLGGGYTF
DNA: TGTGCCATCAGTGGTTTAGGGGGTGGCTACACCTTC

D: -
size: -
V: TRBV6-1
J: TRBJ1-3
CDR3: CASTRNGNTIYF
DNA: TGTGCCAGCACTAGAAATGGAAACACCATATATTTT

D: -
size: -
V: TRBV6-1
J: TRBJ1-4
CDR3: CASTGVQQWGEKLFF
DNA: TGTGCCAGCACCGGGGTCCAACAATGGGGTGAAAAACTGTTTTTT

D: TRBD2
size: -
V: TRBV11-2
J: TRBJ2-4
CDR3: CAGSDSGGQRNIQYF
DNA: TGTGCCGGCAGCGATAGCGGGGGTCAGAGAAACATTCAGTACTTC

D: -
size: -
V: TRBV9
J: TRBJ1-6
CDR3: CASSVGGENSPLHF
DNA: TGTGCCAGCAGCGTAGGGGGGGAGAATTCACCCCTCCACTTT

D: -
size: once
V: TRBV19
J: TRBJ2-2
CDR3: CASSPTGSNTGELFF
DNA: TGTGCCAGTAGCCCTACAGGGAGCAACACCGGGGAGCTGTTTTTT

D: -
size: once
V: TRBV5-1
J: TRBJ1-2
CDR3: CASSLAGNYGYTF
DNA: TGCGCCAGCAGCTTGGCAGGGAACTATGGCTACACCTTC

D: -
size: once
V: TRBV29-1
J: TRBJ1-2
CDR3: CSVVRARGYGYTF
DNA: TGCAGCGTTGTCAGGGCCAGGGGCTATGGCTACACCTTC

D: -
size: once
V: TRBV7-3
J: TRBJ2-1
CDR3: CASSLGSHNNEQFF
DNA: TGTGCCAGCAGCTTGGGCTCCCACAACAATGAGCAGTTCTTC

D: TRBD1
size: -
V: TRBV2
J: TRBJ1-5
CDR3: CASSSTGAWDQPQHF
DNA: TGTGCCAGCAGCTCGACAGGGGCGTGGGATCAGCCCCAGCATTTT

D: -
size: -
V: TRBV5-1
J: TRBJ1-1
CDR3: CASSLGAQGTTEAFF
DNA: TGCGCCAGCAGCTTGGGTGCCCAGGGGACCACTGAAGCTTTCTTT

D: -
size: -
V: TRBV29-1
J: TRBJ2-1
CDR3: CSVSTGPVGQFF
DNA: TGCAGCGTTTCAACAGGGCCGGTCGGGCAGTTCTTC

D: TRBD2
size: -
V: TRBV13
J: TRBJ2-1
CDR3: CASSAGLAGVARVYNEQFF
DNA: TGTGCCAGCAGCGCGGGACTAGCGGGGGTAGCAAGGGTATACAATGAGCAGTTCTTC

D: TRBD1
size: -
V: TRBV10-3
J: TRBJ2-7
CDR3: CAIRSQGDEQYF
DNA: TGTGCCATCAGGAGCCAGGGGGACGAGCAGTACTTC

D: TRBD1
size: -
V: TRBV28
J: TRBJ1-3
CDR3: CASSLLPGQGAVGNTIYF
DNA: TGTGCCAGCAGTTTACTTCCGGGACAGGGGGCGGTTGGAAACACCATATATTTT

D: TRBD1
size: -
V: TRBV7-9
J: TRBJ2-7
CDR3: CASSPIGQGVYEQYF
DNA: TGTGCCAGCAGCCCGATAGGACAGGGGGTCTACGAGCAGTACTTC

D: -
size: once
V: TRBV7-3
J: TRBJ2-7
CDR3: CASSTGRATYEQYF
DNA: TGTGCCAGCAGTACAGGACGGGCAACCTACGAGCAGTACTTC